This TCR beta chain was observed in a study of T cell repertoires in cytomegalovirus infection. Trimming pared 7 bases from V and 0 bases from J, leaving 16 bases between. Germline CDR1 reads DFQATT; CDR2 reads SNEGSKA (reference sequence). The CDR3 has 15 amino acids. In TCRdb, the reads were re-called with MiXCR into one record per CDR3 protein. The table has about 920,000 distinct CDR3 sequences, about a third seen once. Note on this clonotype: As yet, its antigen is unknown.

The V gene is TRBV20-1, the J gene TRBJ1-5; D perhaps matches TRBD1 (5 bases). This material consisted of cultured CD8+ T cells from PBMCs, taken from culture after CMV antigen stimulation. The receptor was isolated from a human donor in good health (CMV status not recorded). Some clones in this sample may be carry-over from other donors' samples. CDR3 nucleotides: TGCAGTGTAGAGGGGATAGGGGTTAGCAATCAGCCCCAGCATTTT. This codes for CSVEGIGVSNQPQHF.